This is a list of T cell receptor beta chains from one sample in a study of blood T cell repertoires in COVID-19. Data came from immunoSEQ multiplex PCR; TCRdb stores just in-frame clones and leaves some out. The table has around 23,000 clones, approximately 68% seen once; the top ten hold around two fifths. Sequenced sample: peripheral blood. Receptor source: an elderly woman with acute or convalescent COVID-19. CDR3s leave out the opening cysteine and the closing phenylalanine or tryptophan. D genes are given only for firm matches.

>12|TRBV3-1/TRBV3-2|TRBD1
ASSRDRGSYGYT
>11|TRBV5-1|.
ASSVSADTEAF
>12|TRBV18|.
ASSPGLSTDTQY
>13|TRBV7-2|.
ASSLGGVASYEQY
>13|TRBV6-5|.
ASRHDRTSGNTIY
>12|TRBV7-2|.
ASSLRRGGEKLF
>13|TRBV30|TRBD1
AWNRQGSGSGPLH
>14|TRBV7-9|TRBD2
ASSFGSGRAVVEQF
>10|TRBV30|.
AWSSGLYEQY
>13|TRBV5-1|.
ASSLVGVMSYEQY
>10|TRBV3-1/TRBV3-2|.
ASSWLANEQF
>11|TRBV6-5|.
ASAQWMNTEAF
>11|TRBV6-2/TRBV6-3|.
ASSSRLYTEAF
>11|TRBV9|.
ASSVGGHGELF
>11|TRBV5-1|TRBD2
ASSGRDTGELF
>13|TRBV4-1|.
ASSQTQTQNTEAF
>12|TRBV19|TRBD2
ASSTGTRSDTQY
>13|TRBV7-2|.
ASSLAAGAQGGYT
>12|TRBV7-9|.
ASSWSGNTGELF
>14|TRBV29-1|TRBD1
SVETGSRQVPNIQY
>10|TRBV6-4|TRBD2
ASTLGGYEQY
>11|TRBV19|.
ASSHRQRTEAF
>14|TRBV4-3|TRBD1
ASSLRQGPYTGELF
>11|TRBV11-3|.
ASSLYPGNTIY
>13|TRBV7-9|.
ASSSKQRLGASQY
>14|TRBV5-6|TRBD2
ASSFGLAGSSYEQY
>14|TRBV19|TRBD1
ASSDRGTSGANVLT
>11|TRBV11-2|.
ASSQNSNQPQH
>11|TRBV12-3/TRBV12-4|TRBD1
ASSRTGSNIQY
>14|TRBV10-3|.
AISDHTGSGANVLT
>11|TRBV7-2|.
ASSPGPTDTQY
>12|TRBV5-6|.
ASSLIEAKNIQY